This is a list of T cell receptor beta chains from one sample in a study of CD8+CD57+ T cells in acquired aplastic anemia. TCRdb passed the reads through MiXCR, listing each CDR3 protein once. The sample yields over 150,000 distinct CDR3 sequences, less than 65% seen once. Sequences were obtained from sorted CD4+, CD8+, or CD8+CD57+ T cells (not recorded which) from PBMCs. These receptors were taken from a human donor with aplastic anemia. Each CDR3 is given with its conserved first and last residue. The D gene is left open where the match is weak. Not every row has a clone size; where given, it reads once, few, many or a size class.

v_gene	abundance	d_gene	j_gene	CDR3nt	CDR3aa
TRBV7-9	.	.	TRBJ1-5	TGTGCCAGCAGCCAGGGGACTTCATATGCCAATCAGCCCCAGCATTTT	CASSQGTSYANQPQHF
TRBV15	.	TRBD2	TRBJ2-2	TGTGCCACCACCAATGGGGAGGGTACCGGGGAGCTGTTTTTT	CATTNGEGTGELFF
TRBV3-1	.	TRBD2	TRBJ2-7	TGTGCCAGCAGCCAACAGCGGGGGGGTCCCTACGAGCAGTACTTC	CASSQQRGGPYEQYF
TRBV2	.	.	TRBJ2-3	TGTGCCAGCAACGGGGCAGATACGCAGTATTTT	CASNGADTQYF
TRBV2	.	.	TRBJ2-7	TGTGCCAGCGGCCCGACGGAGAACTACTTC	CASGPTENYF
TRBV10-3	.	.	TRBJ2-5	TGTGCCATCAGTGAGGACCCCGGGCTCCAAGAGACCCAGTACTTC	CAISEDPGLQETQYF
TRBV4-1	many	.	TRBJ1-2	TGCGCCAGCAGCCAAGGACAGGAGCTCTATGGCTACACCTTC	CASSQGQELYGYTF
TRBV15	.	.	TRBJ2-7	TGTGCCACCAGCAGCCGGACAGTACCCTACGAGCAGTACTTC	CATSSRTVPYEQYF
TRBV7-2	.	.	TRBJ1-1	TGTGCCAGCAGCGGGGAACTGAACACTGAAGCTTTCTTT	CASSGELNTEAFF
TRBV7-2	.	.	TRBJ2-7	TGTGCCAGCAGCCCTCCGGGCGACCGCGGGGAGCAGTACTTC	CASSPPGDRGEQYF
TRBV9	.	TRBD1	TRBJ1-2	TGTGCCAGCAGCCCGGGACAGGTGGGCCCAGATTATGGCTACACCTTC	CASSPGQVGPDYGYTF
TRBV29-1	many	.	TRBJ1-1	TGCAGCCCTGTGCGGGGGGCGAACACTGAAGCTTTCTTT	CSPVRGANTEAFF
TRBV7-2	.	.	TRBJ2-5	TGTGCCAGCAGCCTCCGGGCCTACCAAGAGACCCAGTACTTC	CASSLRAYQETQYF
TRBV19	many	TRBD1	TRBJ1-3	TGTGCCAGTAGTATGGGACAGGGTCTGATCGGAAACACCATATATTTT	CASSMGQGLIGNTIYF
TRBV7-9	many	TRBD2	TRBJ2-3	TGTGCCAGCATGGCAGGGGCGGGACTAGCGGGGGGCACAGATACGCAGTATTTT	CASMAGAGLAGGTDTQYF
TRBV19	many	TRBD1	TRBJ1-1	TGTGCCAGTAGTCTGACAGGGAGGGGCACTGAAGCTTTCTTT	CASSLTGRGTEAFF
TRBV7-9	.	.	TRBJ1-1	TGTGCCAGCAGCTTAGCGCCTTTCAGGGTTCGCATTGAAGCTCTCTTT	CASSLAPFRVRIEALF
TRBV7-3	.	.	TRBJ1-2	TGTGCCAGCAGCTTGGGACTAAACTATGGCTACACCTTC	CASSLGLNYGYTF
TRBV7-9	.	.	TRBJ2-5	TGTGCCAGCAGCTCATTAGGGTGGGAGACCCAGTACTTC	CASSSLGWETQYF
TRBV10-3	.	.	TRBJ2-3	TGTGCCATCAGTGAGGGAGGCAGCACAGATACGCAGTATTTT	CAISEGGSTDTQYF
TRBV20-1	.	.	TRBJ2-1	TGCAGTGCTAGAGCCAGGCTGACGAATGAGCAGTTCTTC	CSARARLTNEQFF
TRBV19	many	TRBD1	TRBJ1-1	TGTGCCAGTAGTACAAGGGACAGGGAAAGAGATGAAGCTTTCTTT	CASSTRDRERDEAFF
TRBV27	.	.	TRBJ2-7	TGTGCCAGTCCCAGGGGTTACGAGCAGTACTTC	CASPRGYEQYF
TRBV30	once	.	TRBJ2-7	TGTGCCTGGAGTGTAGTCAGGGCTCCCTACGAGCAGTACTTC	CAWSVVRAPYEQYF
TRBV19	.	TRBD1	TRBJ2-3	TGTGCCAGTAACCACCCGCCGGGACAGAGCACAGATACGCAGTATTTT	CASNHPPGQSTDTQYF
TRBV20-1	.	TRBD2	TRBJ2-7	TGCAGTGCTAATGTATTAGCGGGGATCCTCTACTTC	CSANVLAGILYF
TRBV24-1	.	TRBD1	TRBJ1-2	TGTGCCACCAGTGAACCGAGACAGGGGTCTGGCTACACCTTC	CATSEPRQGSGYTF
TRBV19	.	TRBD1	TRBJ2-7	TGTGCCAGCAGTTCGGACAGGGTCCGCGAGCAGTACTTC	CASSSDRVREQYF
TRBV10-1	.	TRBD1	TRBJ1-5	TGCGCCAGCAGTTCGGACAGGGGGGCAAATCAGCCCCAGCATTTT	CASSSDRGANQPQHF
TRBV7-9	many	.	TRBJ1-6	TGTGCCAGCAGATCCGAGAGGCGCGATTCACCCCTCCACTTT	CASRSERRDSPLHF
TRBV10-1	once	TRBD1	TRBJ2-2	TGCGCCAGCAGCGCAGAGACAGGGGGGTCGGATGGCGGGGAGCTGTTTTTT	CASSAETGGSDGGELFF
TRBV7-9	.	TRBD2	TRBJ2-3	TGTGCCGGCAGCTTAAACCCCCGGGGTAGCGGGGTGAGCACAGATACGCAGTATTTT	CAGSLNPRGSGVSTDTQYF
TRBV20-1	.	.	TRBJ1-1	TGCAGTGCTGGAGTGATGGTTTCGGGGCCTGAAGCTTTCTTT	CSAGVMVSGPEAFF
TRBV7-9	.	TRBD2	TRBJ2-1	TGTGCCAGCAGCGCAGGACTAGCGGGGAACAATGAGCAGTTCTTC	CASSAGLAGNNEQFF
TRBV7-8	.	TRBD1	TRBJ1-6	TGTGCCAGCAGCTTATACCCCCCGGGACAGGGTAATTCACCCCTCCACTTT	CASSLYPPGQGNSPLHF
TRBV5-8	.	.	TRBJ1-1	TGTGCCAGCAGCCCAGGGATTGGGGGCACTGAAGCTTTCTTT	CASSPGIGGTEAFF
TRBV5-1	.	.	TRBJ1-6	TGCGCCAGCAGCTTGGCAGGGTATGGTTCACCCCTCCACTTT	CASSLAGYGSPLHF